The sample holds many counts of the clone carrying this T cell receptor beta chain. Antigen unknown. The CDR3 is made up of 16 amino acids. Germline lookup yields CDR1 SGHTS and CDR2 YDEGEE. V trimming: 3 bases; J trimming: 1 base; junction bases outside the gene matches: 4. In TCRdb, the multiplex PCR reads were re-called with MiXCR into one record per CDR3 protein. The table has 120,000 to 150,000 distinct CDR3 sequences, roughly 33% seen once. This sample was included in a study of breast tumors, draining lymph nodes, adjacent tissues. Study-level findings and limits: Most tumor T cells seemingly derive from lymph node, then expand in tumor. Tumor repertoires ranked between lymph nodes and nontumor tissue in diversity, with V and J gene preferences.

Samples came from axillary lymph nodes draining the breast cancer. The J gene is TRBJ1-3, the V gene TRBV5-8; 10 nucleotides line up with TRBD1. The TCR sequence derives from a female donor with breast cancer. Some clones in this sample may be carry-over from other donors' samples. The sequenced sample consisted of axillary lymph node tissue. CDR3 residues: CASSSRDRGSGNTIYF. The CDR3 DNA reads TGTGCCAGCAGCTCCAGGGACAGGGGTTCTGGAAACACCATATATTTT.